This T cell receptor (beta chain) was identified in a study of technical replicates of blood from several donors. Measured with immunoSEQ multiplex PCR; TCRdb has only the in-frame clones, and not every one. The sample carries about 100,000 clones, approximately 94% recorded once. Per the germline V gene, CDR1 is SGHNT and CDR2 is YENEEA. Germline trimming cut 6 bases from V and 0 bases from J; bases unmatched to any gene: 4. CDR3 size: 15 residues. The source of this sequence is a human donor in good health. Sequencing was performed on T cells isolated from PBMCs. This rearrangement joins TRBV11-3 to TRBJ2-1, with 8 bases matching TRBD1. CDR3 coding DNA: TGTGCCAGCAGTCCCACAGGGGGCTCCTACAATGAGCAGTTCTTC. Its protein product is CASSPTGGSYNEQFF.